These 6 T cell receptor beta chains were all obtained from the same sample, sequenced in a study of T cells in Graves' hyperthyroidism and ophthalmopathy. The source material, RNA transcripts, was used to amplify TCR beta CDR3 regions. RT-PCR in the first round (using the HTBI primer set) targeted the TCR CDR3. TCRdb independently ran MiXCR on the multiplex PCR reads; one entry per CDR3 protein. The table lists 650,000 to 750,000 distinct CDR3 sequences, 14% of them singletons. Sequences were obtained from blood. The receptors here all came from a woman aged 18-30 years with Graves' hyperthyroidism.

This clonotype came up many times. The V gene is TRBV3-1, the J gene TRBJ2-3, with D possibly matching TRBD2 (5 bases). The length of the CDR3 is 14 residues. Germline V gene sequence: CDR1 LGHDT, CDR2 YNNKEL (reference sequence). Trimming stripped 4 bases from V and 5 bases from J, with 13 bases between. CDR3 in amino acids: CASSLRGSEDTQYF. The CDR3 DNA sequence: TGTGCCAGCAGCCTTCGGGGATCTGAAGATACGCAGTATTTT.

CDR3 in amino acids: CASSHPGVQSEQFF. The CDR3 nucleotides read TGTGCCAGCAGTCATCCGGGAGTCCAGAGTGAGCAGTTCTTC. The chain couples TRBV6-1 to TRBJ2-1; weak D call: TRBD2 (6 bases). V gave up 5 bases and J gave up 9 bases, with 17 bases separating them. The CDR3 totals 14 residues. Per germline, CDR1 MNHNS and CDR2 SASEGT.

This chain uses TRBV6-1 with TRBJ2-7, with a tentative D call TRBD1 (6 bases). The CDR3 contains 13 residues. Germline V gene data show CDR1 as MNHNS and CDR2 as SASEGT. With 11 bases removed from V and 7 bases from J, the gap between germline ends came to 21 bases. CDR3 residues: CAGRDIPRLEQYF. In nucleotides, the CDR3 is TGTGCCGGACGGGACATCCCCCGCTTAGAGCAGTACTTC.

This chain joins TRBV5-1 and TRBJ2-1; D unclear. V was clipped by 4 bases and J by 10 bases, with 21 bases between them. The CDR3 has 15 residues. CDR1 SGHRS and CDR2 YFSETQ come from the germline V gene. CDR3 in amino acids: CASSLRAPLLREQFF. CDR3 nucleotides: TGCGCCAGCAGCCTTCGAGCTCCTCTGCTGCGAGAGCAGTTCTTC.

Many counts were recorded for this clonotype. This chain links TRBV28 with TRBJ2-7; 8 nucleotides match TRBD1. Germline CDR1 and CDR2: MDHEN and SYDVKM. The CDR3 is 19 residues long. Trimming removed 5 bases from V and 3 bases from J; junction bases left unmatched: 21. CDR3 bases: TGTGCCAGCAGTACCTACCTTCTTGGACCGACTGGACAGGGCTACGAGCAGTACTTC. It specifies CASSTYLLGPTGQGYEQYF.

This chain joins TRBV18 and TRBJ2-7; tentative D call: TRBD1 (5 bases). Germline CDR1 KGHSH, CDR2 LQKENI. Trimming took off 3 bases at V and 2 bases at J, with 14 bases between the two ends. CDR3 size: 15 residues. The CDR3 loop is CASSPRQGRTYEQYF. The CDR3 bases are TGTGCCAGCTCACCTCGCCAGGGCCGTACCTACGAGCAGTACTTC.